The 26 T cell receptor beta chains listed next were all sequenced from one sample in a study of T cells in Graves' hyperthyroidism and ophthalmopathy. Researchers took RNA transcripts and amplified the TCR beta CDR3 regions from them. HTBI primers drove first-round RT-PCR of the TCR CDR3. In TCRdb, the multiplex PCR reads were re-called with MiXCR into one record per CDR3 protein. The sample includes hundreds of thousands of distinct CDR3 sequences, just under 20% of them seen just once. Sequenced material: blood. Receptors were obtained from a man aged 35 to 55 with Graves' ophthalmopathy.

This clonotype was observed a few times. V gene TRBV3-1 combines with J gene TRBJ1-2, with D uncertain. Deletions cut 0 bases from V and 4 bases from J, with 15 bases between. Germline CDR1 is LGHDT and CDR2 is YNNKEL (reference sequence). This CDR3 comprises 16 residues. This chain's CDR3 is CASSQDTRQSRYGYTF. The DNA of the CDR3 is TGTGCCAGCAGCCAAGATACTCGACAATCCCGCTATGGCTACACCTTC.

This clonotype was seen a handful of times. A much larger clone sits a single nucleotide away, making a read error possible. The chain is built from TRBV5-1 and TRBJ1-1; D not resolved. Germline V CDR1 and CDR2: SGHRS, YFSETQ. The CDR3 totals 13 residues. V was cut by 1 base and J by 0 bases, with 4 bases left in between. The CDR3 nucleotides read TGCGCCAGCAGCTTGAACGTGAACACTGAAGCTTTCTTT. It translates to CASSLNVNTEAFF.

This clonotype was observed at least ten times. The chain uses TRBV6-1 and TRBJ2-7; D ambiguous. The ends were cut back, 1 base at V and 2 bases at J, with 6 bases in the middle. Germline-derived CDR1 and CDR2 are MNHNS and SASEGT. The CDR3 is made up of 13 amino acids. Here the CDR3 DNA reads TGTGCCAGCAGTGAAGTGGGTACCTACGAGCAGTACTTC. This codes for CASSEVGTYEQYF.

Of note for this clonotype: With a much larger clone just one base away, this may be a read error. The chain is built from TRBV12-3 or TRBV12-4 and TRBJ1-2, with D possibly matching TRBD1 (5 bases). V gave up 8 bases and J gave up 8 bases, with 24 bases separating them. The CDR3 length is 15 residues. CDR3 nucleotide sequence: TGTGCCAGCGGTCCCTCAGAGGCGTGGGGCCCGGGCTACACCTTC. Encoded protein: CASGPSEAWGPGYTF.

The chain uses TRBV20-1 and TRBJ2-2; D remains ambiguous. CDR1 and CDR2 from the germline V gene are DFQATT and SNEGSKA (reference sequence). Deletions cut 3 bases from V and 5 bases from J, with 13 bases between. The CDR3 extends over 14 amino acids. The CDR3 here is CSASSIGVTGELFF. In DNA, the CDR3 is TGCAGTGCTAGTTCTATTGGGGTTACCGGGGAGCTGTTTTTT.

The chain links TRBV27 to TRBJ2-2, with 7 nucleotides matching TRBD1. The CDR3 has 16 residues. V shed 5 bases and J 1 base; nucleotides not matched to a gene: 7. Germline values: CDR1 MNHEY, CDR2 SMNVEV (reference sequence). CDR3 nucleotide sequence: TGTGCCAGCAGTCCGGGGACAGCCATGAACACCGGGGAGCTGTTTTTT. Protein product: CASSPGTAMNTGELFF.

This clonotype has only a few counts. The chain is built from TRBV6-2 or TRBV6-3 and TRBJ1-5, with unresolved D. This CDR3 spans 15 amino acids. With 4 bases removed from V and 0 bases from J, the gap between germline ends came to 10 bases. Germline-derived CDR1 and CDR2 are MNHEY and SVGEGT. The CDR3 reads CASSSEIYSNQPQHF. The CDR3 region has the DNA TGTGCCAGCAGTTCGGAAATCTATAGCAATCAGCCCCAGCATTTT.

This clonotype was observed a handful of times. In DNA, the CDR3 is TGTGCCAGCAGCCAAGGTCGGACAACGAACTATGGCTACACCTTC. Protein product: CASSQGRTTNYGYTF. The chain combines TRBV4-2 with TRBJ1-2; D perhaps matches TRBD1 (5 bases). CDR1 is LGHNA, CDR2 YNFKEQ, per germline. This CDR3 spans 15 amino acids. Trimming removed 1 base from V and 2 bases from J, with 11 bases in between.

This chain joins TRBV20-1 and TRBJ2-1, with 9 bases fitting TRBD2. Germline CDR1 DFQATT, CDR2 SNEGSKA (reference sequence). The CDR3 runs 15 residues. V dropped 1 base and J dropped 8; count of bases not matched to a gene: 9. CDR3 loop: CSARGVTSGNDEQFF. The DNA for the CDR3 is TGCAGTGCTAGAGGGGTGACTAGCGGAAACGATGAGCAGTTCTTC.

V usage is TRBV18 and J usage is TRBJ2-1; 9 bases fit TRBD1. The CDR3 loop spans 16 amino acids. The germline V gene encodes CDR1 KGHSH and CDR2 LQKENI. J gave up 5 bases and V 2 bases, and 7 bases lay outside the gene matches. This CDR3 reads CASSPRTGATHNEQFF. DNA for the CDR3: TGTGCCAGCTCACCAAGGACAGGGGCTACCCACAATGAGCAGTTCTTC.

The chain joins TRBV12-3 or TRBV12-4 to TRBJ2-1; 8 bases are shared with TRBD2. The CDR3 runs 17 residues. V was pared by 11 bases and J by 1 base, with 16 bases of the junction left unmatched. In DNA form, the CDR3 reads TGTGCCGGCCACCCCGAGGCGGGGGGCGCATCCTACAATGAGCAGTTCTTC. Protein product: CAGHPEAGGASYNEQFF.

Many counts were recorded for this clonotype. The V and J genes are TRBV28 and TRBJ2-5; 8 positions agree with TRBD1. V lost 6 bases to trimming and J lost 4 bases; unmatched junction nucleotides: 10. The CDR3 has 15 amino acids. Per germline, CDR1 MDHEN and CDR2 SYDVKM. CDR3 bases: TGTGCCAGCAGACCCCGGACAGGGAGTAGAGAGACCCAGTACTTC. Protein product: CASRPRTGSRETQYF.

This clonotype was observed at least ten times. The rearrangement links TRBV12-3 or TRBV12-4 to TRBJ1-1, with a tentative D call TRBD1 (6 bases). The CDR3 has 13 amino acids. V lost 3 bases, J lost 7 bases, and 12 bases lay in between. CDR3 nucleotides: TGTGCCAGCAGTTTCCGACGGGGGCGTGAAGCTTTCTTT. Translated: CASSFRRGREAFF.

In its sample, this clonotype was seen many times. The chain links TRBV3-1 to TRBJ1-5; no reliable D call. Germline CDR1 LGHDT, CDR2 YNNKEL (reference sequence). This CDR3 region has 15 residues. V was shortened by 1 base and J by 7 bases, with 14 bases between the two germline ends. For the CDR3, the DNA is TGTGCCAGCAGCCAAGTGGCGGGCAGAGAACAGCCCCAGCATTTT. Amino acid sequence: CASSQVAGREQPQHF.

The sample holds a few counts of this clonotype. The rearrangement links TRBV28 to TRBJ2-3, with 10 positions matching TRBD1. The CDR3 extends over 14 amino acids. V lost 6 bases, J lost 5 bases, and 5 bases stayed unmatched. Germline CDR1 is MDHEN and CDR2 is SYDVKM. The CDR3 sequence is CASRWTGGRDTQYF. The DNA for the CDR3 is TGTGCCAGCAGATGGACAGGGGGAAGAGATACGCAGTATTTT.

This clonotype occurred many times. The rearrangement uses TRBV7-9 and TRBJ1-2; no clear D. The CDR3 spans 12 residues. Germline assignment: CDR1 SEHNR and CDR2 FQNEAQ (reference sequence). Trimming left V 4 bases short and J 8 bases short, with 11 bases between. In DNA form, the CDR3 reads TGTGCCAGCAGCTCCGCCGAGGGCGGCTACACCTTC. As protein: CASSSAEGGYTF.

The chain carries TRBV7-9 and TRBJ2-1; 7 bases are shared with TRBD1. The length of the CDR3 is 15 residues. V gave up 5 bases and J gave up 0 bases; unmatched junction bases: 4. Germline V gene sequence: CDR1 SEHNR, CDR2 FQNEAQ (reference sequence). CDR3 loop: CASSRQGNSYNEQFF. In DNA, the CDR3 is TGTGCCAGCAGCCGACAGGGCAACTCCTACAATGAGCAGTTCTTC.

The gene calls are TRBV7-9 and TRBJ2-7; TRBD2 is a possible D gene (5 bases). The germline V gene encodes CDR1 SEHNR and CDR2 FQNEAQ (reference sequence). Trimming removed 4 bases at V and 0 bases at J, with 13 bases between. The CDR3 runs 15 residues. The CDR3 is CASSSTGVSSYEQYF. In DNA form, the CDR3 reads TGTGCCAGCAGCTCGACCGGGGTGAGCTCCTACGAGCAGTACTTC.

There are many counts of this clonotype. This sequence joins TRBV14 and TRBJ1-6; D is possibly TRBD1 (6 bases). The ends were cut back, 0 bases at V and 9 bases at J, with 9 bases in the middle. Germline V gene lookup returns CDR1 SGHDN and CDR2 FVKESK. The CDR3 extends over 14 amino acids. The CDR3 protein is CASSQDRGISPLHF. In nucleotides, the CDR3 is TGTGCCAGCAGCCAAGATAGGGGGATTTCACCCCTCCACTTT.

The genes are TRBV30 and TRBJ1-2; TRBD1 aligns across 8 bases. The CDR3 sequence is 15 residues long. Germline CDR1 and CDR2: GTSNPN and SVGIG (reference sequence). V shed 0 bases and J 6 bases; nucleotides not matched to a gene: 9. The CDR3 region is CAWSVQTGGLDGYTF. The CDR3, as DNA: TGTGCCTGGAGTGTTCAAACAGGGGGTCTCGATGGCTACACCTTC.

The chain has TRBV14 and TRBJ2-3; 8 bases align to TRBD2. Trimming removed 0 bases from V and 3 bases from J; junction bases left unmatched: 5. Germline CDR1 and CDR2: SGHDN and FVKESK. CDR3 length: 16 residues. The CDR3 nucleotides are TGTGCCAGCAGCCAAGAACTAGCGGCCCCGACAGATACGCAGTATTTT. This encodes CASSQELAAPTDTQYF.

The chain has TRBV25-1 and TRBJ2-1, with D perhaps matching TRBD2 (6 bases). Germline CDR1 reads MGHDK; CDR2 reads SYGVNS. The CDR3 sequence is 14 residues long. V gave up 4 bases and J gave up 8 bases, with 15 bases separating them. CDR3 protein: CASSVGGRIYEQFF. CDR3 sequence (DNA): TGTGCCAGCAGTGTTGGGGGGAGGATTTATGAGCAGTTCTTC.

The chain has TRBV5-1 and TRBJ1-1; D uncertain. CDR1 and CDR2 (germline): SGHRS, YFSETQ. Between the trimmed V and J ends, which lost 5 bases and 1 base, there was a span of 15 bases. This CDR3 is 15 amino acids long. CDR3 nucleotides: TGCGCCAGCAGGATGAACTTATTAGAGAACACTGAAGCTTTCTTT. This sequence encodes CASRMNLLENTEAFF.

This clonotype was recorded many times. The chain couples TRBV5-4 to TRBJ2-7, with TRBD2 identical over 7 bases. Germline V lookup: CDR1 SGHNT, CDR2 YYREEE (reference sequence). The CDR3 runs to 14 residues. V lost 3 bases and J lost 1; bases outside the gene matches: 4. CDR3 sequence reads: CASSSPGGSYEQYF. For the CDR3, the DNA is TGTGCCAGCAGCTCCCCGGGAGGATCCTACGAGCAGTACTTC.

This rearrangement joins TRBV2 to TRBJ2-2; D might be TRBD2 (5 bases). Germline V gene data show CDR1 as SNHLY and CDR2 as FYNNEI. There are 15 residues in the CDR3. The V gene lost 2 bases and the J gene lost 4 bases, with 11 bases spanning the gap. The CDR3 loop is CASSERGSGTGELFF. CDR3 in DNA: TGTGCCAGCAGTGAACGGGGATCGGGCACCGGGGAGCTGTTTTTT. The whole variable domain, filled in from reference TRBV2 and TRBJ2-2, reads EPEVTQTPSHQVTQMGQEVILRCVPISNHLYFYWYRQILGQKVEFLVSFYNNEISEKSEIFDDQFSVERPDGSNFTLKIRSTKLEDSAMYFCASSERGSGTGELFFGEGSRLTVL.

This clonotype was recorded a few times. V usage is TRBV6-1 and J usage is TRBJ1-6; perhaps TRBD1 as D (5 bases). The CDR3 spans 14 residues. In germline, CDR1 is MNHNS, CDR2 SASEGT. The V gene lost 5 bases and the J gene lost 7 bases, with 12 bases spanning the gap. In DNA form, the CDR3 reads TGTGCCAGCAGTCCCGAGGGGCAGAATTCACCCCTCCACTTT. This codes for CASSPEGQNSPLHF.